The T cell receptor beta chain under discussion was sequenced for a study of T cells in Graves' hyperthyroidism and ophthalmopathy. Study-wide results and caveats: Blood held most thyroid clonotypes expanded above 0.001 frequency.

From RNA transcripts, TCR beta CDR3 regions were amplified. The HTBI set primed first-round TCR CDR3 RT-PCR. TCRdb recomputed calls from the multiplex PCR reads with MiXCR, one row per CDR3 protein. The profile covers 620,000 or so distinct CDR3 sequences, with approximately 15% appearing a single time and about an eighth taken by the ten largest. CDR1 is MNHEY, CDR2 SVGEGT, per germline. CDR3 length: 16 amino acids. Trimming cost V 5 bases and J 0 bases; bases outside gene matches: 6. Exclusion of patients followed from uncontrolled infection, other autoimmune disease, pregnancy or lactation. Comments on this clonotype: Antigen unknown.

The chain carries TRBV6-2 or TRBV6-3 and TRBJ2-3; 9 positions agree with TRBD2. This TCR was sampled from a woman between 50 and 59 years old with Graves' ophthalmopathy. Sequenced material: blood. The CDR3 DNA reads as TGTGCCAGCAGTCTCCTAGCGGGGACTAGCACAGATACGCAGTATTTT. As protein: CASSLLAGTSTDTQYF.